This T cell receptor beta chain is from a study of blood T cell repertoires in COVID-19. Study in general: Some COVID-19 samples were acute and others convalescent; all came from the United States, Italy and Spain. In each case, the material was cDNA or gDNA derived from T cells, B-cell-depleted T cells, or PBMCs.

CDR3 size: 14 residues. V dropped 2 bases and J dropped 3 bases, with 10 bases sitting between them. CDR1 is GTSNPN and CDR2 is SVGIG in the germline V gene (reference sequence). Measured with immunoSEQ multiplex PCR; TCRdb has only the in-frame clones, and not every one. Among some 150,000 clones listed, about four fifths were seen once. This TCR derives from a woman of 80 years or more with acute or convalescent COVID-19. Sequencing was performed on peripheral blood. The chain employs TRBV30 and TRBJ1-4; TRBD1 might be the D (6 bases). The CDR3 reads CAWSRGRANEKLFF. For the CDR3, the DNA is TGTGCCTGGAGTAGGGGGAGGGCTAATGAAAAACTGTTTTTT.